The 15 T cell receptor beta chains given below trace back to one sample, sequenced in a study of T cell repertoires in cytomegalovirus infection. In TCRdb, the reads were re-called with MiXCR into one record per CDR3 protein. The table records roughly 860,000 distinct CDR3 sequences, 32% of them present only once. For these receptors, no antigen is known. The source material was cultured CD8+ T cells from PBMCs, sampled from culture after CMV antigen stimulation. Receptor source: a human donor in good health (CMV status not recorded). Some clones in this sample may be carry-over from other donors' samples.

This clonotype has ten or more counts. The chain has TRBV7-6 and TRBJ2-3, with TRBD2 matching over 16 bases. This CDR3 contains 21 residues. V lost 2 bases to trimming and J lost 3 bases; unmatched junction nucleotides: 14. Germline CDR1 is SGHVS and CDR2 is FNYEAQ. CDR3 nucleotides: TGTGCCAGCAGCTTAACCGCCCCGTTTGGGACTAGCGGGGGGGATACAGATACGCAGTATTTT. Amino acids: CASSLTAPFGTSGGDTDTQYF.

This chain uses TRBV7-6 with TRBJ2-7, with 7 positions matching TRBD2. The CDR3 sequence is 15 residues long. The junction had 12 bases not matched to a gene; V was cut back by 5 bases and J by 5 bases. Germline CDR1 is SGHVS and CDR2 is FNYEAQ. The CDR3 here is CASSNGGRVPHEQYF. As DNA, the CDR3 is TGTGCCAGCAGCAATGGGGGGAGGGTTCCCCACGAGCAGTACTTC.

This chain joins TRBV6-1 and TRBJ2-2; possible D gene TRBD1, 6 bases. The V gene's germline CDR1 is MNHNS and CDR2 SASEGT. The CDR3 contains 14 residues. The ends were cut back, 4 bases at V and 5 bases at J, with 11 bases in the middle. This chain's CDR3 is CASSGWTATGELFF. The CDR3 DNA reads as TGTGCCAGCAGTGGTTGGACAGCTACCGGGGAGCTGTTTTTT.

This clonotype has a count of ten or more. The chain has TRBV4-1 and TRBJ2-1; D is perhaps TRBD1 or TRBD2 (5 bases each). The V end was cut by 4 bases, the J end by 7 bases, with 11 bases between. The germline V gene encodes CDR1 MGHRA and CDR2 YSYEKL. CDR3 length: 13 amino acids. The CDR3 spells CASSPGPGNEQFF. The CDR3 DNA sequence: TGCGCCAGCAGCCCGGGGCCGGGGAATGAGCAGTTCTTC.

This clonotype has ten or more counts. V and J are TRBV7-2 and TRBJ2-3; TRBD2 agrees at 9 bases. The germline V gene has CDR1 SGHTA and CDR2 FQGNSA. V was pared by 5 bases and J by 5 bases, with 8 bases of the junction left unmatched. This CDR3 is built from 15 residues. The DNA for the CDR3 is TGTGCCAGCAGCCCAAGCGGGGGGCCTGGAGATACGCAGTATTTT. Translation: CASSPSGGPGDTQYF.

This clonotype occurred a few times. The chain uses TRBV27 and TRBJ2-7, with unresolved D. Germline CDR1 reads MNHEY; CDR2 reads SMNVEV (reference sequence). This CDR3 region has 13 residues. V was pared by 3 bases and J by 6 bases, with 12 bases between. This CDR3 reads CASSLGLLSEQYV. CDR3 coding DNA: TGTGCCAGCAGTTTGGGCCTACTCTCCGAGCAGTACGTC.

The chain is built from TRBV3-1 and TRBJ2-2; 7 nucleotides align to TRBD2. CDR3 length equals 16 residues. CDR1 is LGHDT, CDR2 YNNKEL, per germline (reference sequence). J lost 5 bases, V lost 1 base, and 7 bases had no gene match. As DNA, the CDR3 is TGTGCCAGCAGCCAAGCCCCGCGGGGAGGGACCGGGGAGCTGTTTTTT. As protein: CASSQAPRGGTGELFF.

The rearrangement uses TRBV6-1 and TRBJ2-3, with 7 bases that match TRBD2. J was trimmed by 5 bases and V by 6 bases; bases with no gene match: 11. The CDR3 has 15 amino acids. Germline V lookup: CDR1 MNHNS, CDR2 SASEGT. CDR3 protein: CASRGGEGREDTQYF. CDR3 DNA sequence: TGTGCCAGCAGGGGGGGGGAGGGACGGGAAGATACGCAGTATTTT.

This clonotype was picked up a small number of times. The chain carries TRBV15 and TRBJ1-5, with D uncertain. The CDR3 is 15 amino acids. Trimming removed 0 bases from V and 3 bases from J, with 9 bases in between. The V gene's germline CDR1 is LNHNV and CDR2 YYDKDF (reference sequence). The CDR3 bases are TGTGCCACCAGCAGAGATCTTGGGTCCAATCAGCCCCAGCATTTT. It translates to CATSRDLGSNQPQHF.

The rearrangement links TRBV20-1 to TRBJ2-1, with D hard to call. The V end was cut by 4 bases, the J end by 4 bases, with 5 bases between. The CDR3 contains 11 residues. Germline CDR1 reads DFQATT; CDR2 reads SNEGSKA (reference sequence). The CDR3 nucleotides are TGCAGTGCTATCGGATACAATGAGCAGTTCTTC. It translates to CSAIGYNEQFF.

This clonotype appeared many times. The gene calls are TRBV7-8 and TRBJ2-3, with TRBD2 as a possible D gene (5 bases). Per germline, CDR1 SGHVS and CDR2 FQNEAQ. Trimming pared 0 bases from V and 0 bases from J, leaving 7 bases between. The CDR3 runs 15 residues. This chain's CDR3 is CASSLAWESTDTQYF. The CDR3, as DNA: TGTGCCAGCAGCTTAGCCTGGGAGAGCACAGATACGCAGTATTTT.

This CDR3 reads CATSGALGNAETQYF. The CDR3 DNA reads as TGTGCCACCAGTGGTGCTTTAGGGAATGCGGAGACCCAGTACTTC. V usage is TRBV24-1 and J usage is TRBJ2-5; D gene ambiguous. Per germline, CDR1 KGHDR and CDR2 SFDVKD. CDR3 length: 15 amino acids. V lost 5 bases, J lost 5 bases, and 17 bases lay in between.

The rearrangement links TRBV20-1 to TRBJ1-5, with D maybe TRBD1 (6 bases). V lost 0 bases to trimming and J lost 0 bases, with 12 bases between them. Germline V lookup: CDR1 DFQATT, CDR2 SNEGSKA (reference sequence). The length of the CDR3 is 16 residues. The CDR3 is CSARDWEGDSNQPQHF. CDR3 bases: TGCAGTGCTAGAGATTGGGAGGGGGATAGCAATCAGCCCCAGCATTTT.

The chain combines TRBV7-4 with TRBJ2-4; 11 bases are shared with TRBD1. The CDR3 length is 15 residues. J gave up 6 bases and V 5 bases, and 6 bases lay outside the gene matches. The germline CDR1 and CDR2 sequences are SGHVT and SQSDAQ. In DNA, the CDR3 is TGTGCCAGCAGCCCTAGGGACAGGGGGGCAAACATTCAGTACTTC. Amino acids: CASSPRDRGANIQYF.

This chain uses TRBV6-6 with TRBJ1-1; no clear D gene. CDR1 and CDR2 from the germline V gene are MNHNY and SVGAGI (reference sequence). With 7 bases removed from V and 1 base from J, the gap between germline ends came to 7 bases. The CDR3 is 12 residues long. The CDR3: CASIARNTEAFF. CDR3 bases: TGTGCCAGCATCGCCAGGAACACTGAAGCTTTCTTT.